This T cell receptor (beta chain) emerged from a study of brain metastases from non-small cell lung cancer. General study findings and limits: Compared with their matched primary tumors, roughly 67% of brain metastases showed expanded T-cell clones. Paired brain metastases and primary tumors largely shared TCR repertoires.

The data were produced by immunoSEQ multiplex PCR, yet TCRdb's version contains in-frame clones alone and is incomplete. The table shows over 2,000 clones, with 75% to 85% occurring only once. This clone was seen a single time. Its antigen is unidentified. V trimming: 7 bases; J trimming: 0 bases; junction bases outside the gene matches: 8. Per the germline V gene, CDR1 is SNHLY and CDR2 is FYNNEI. This CDR3 contains 16 residues. The chain combines TRBV2 with TRBJ1-5; 8 bases are shared with TRBD1. The sequence came from a donor at least 40 years old with non-small cell lung cancer. The sequenced sample consisted of tissue from a brain metastasis. The CDR3 nucleotides are TGTGCCAGCATCCGGGACAGGAGCTTTAGCAATCAGCCCCAGCATTTT. This codes for CASIRDRSFSNQPQHF.